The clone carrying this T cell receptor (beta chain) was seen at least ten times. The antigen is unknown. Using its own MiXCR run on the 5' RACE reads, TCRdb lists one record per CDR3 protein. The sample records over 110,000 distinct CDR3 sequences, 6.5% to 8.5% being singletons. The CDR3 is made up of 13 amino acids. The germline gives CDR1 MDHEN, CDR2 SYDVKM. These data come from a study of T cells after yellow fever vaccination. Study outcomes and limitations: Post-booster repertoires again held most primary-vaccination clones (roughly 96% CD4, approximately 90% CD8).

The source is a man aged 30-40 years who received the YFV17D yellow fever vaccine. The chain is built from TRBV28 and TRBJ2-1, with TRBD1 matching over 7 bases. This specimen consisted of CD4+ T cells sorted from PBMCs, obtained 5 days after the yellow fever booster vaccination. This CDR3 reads CTTGSGSYNEQFF. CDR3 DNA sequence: TGTACGACAGGGAGCGGCTCCTACAATGAGCAGTTCTTC. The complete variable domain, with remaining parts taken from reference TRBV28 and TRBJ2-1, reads DVKVTQSSRYLVKRTGEKVFLECVQDMDHENMFWYRQDPGLGLRLIYFSYDVKMKEKGDIPEGYSVSREKKERFSLILESASTNQTSMYLCTTGSGSYNEQFFGPGTRLTVL.